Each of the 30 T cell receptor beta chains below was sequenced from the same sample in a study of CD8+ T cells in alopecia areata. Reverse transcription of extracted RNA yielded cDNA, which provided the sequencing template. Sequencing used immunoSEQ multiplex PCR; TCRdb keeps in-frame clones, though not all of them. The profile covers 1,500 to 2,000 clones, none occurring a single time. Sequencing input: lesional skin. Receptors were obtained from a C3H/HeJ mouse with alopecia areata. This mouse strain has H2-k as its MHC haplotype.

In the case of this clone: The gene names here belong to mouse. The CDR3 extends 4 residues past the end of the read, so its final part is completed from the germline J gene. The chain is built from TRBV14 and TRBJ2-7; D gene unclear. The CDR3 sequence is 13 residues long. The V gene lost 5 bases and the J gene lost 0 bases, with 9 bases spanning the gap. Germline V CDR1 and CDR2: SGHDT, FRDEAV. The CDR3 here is CASSPYTSYEQYF. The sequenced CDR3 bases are TGTGCCAGCAGCCCCTACACCTCCTAT.

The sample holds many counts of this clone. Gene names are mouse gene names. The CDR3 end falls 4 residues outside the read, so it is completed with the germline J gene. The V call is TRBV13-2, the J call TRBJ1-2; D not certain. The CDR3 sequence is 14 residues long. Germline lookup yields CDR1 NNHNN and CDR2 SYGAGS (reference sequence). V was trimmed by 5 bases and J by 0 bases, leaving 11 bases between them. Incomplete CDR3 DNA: TGTGCCAGCGGCCGTACCAGTGCAAACTCC. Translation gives CASGRTSANS. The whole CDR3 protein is CASGRTSANSDYTF.

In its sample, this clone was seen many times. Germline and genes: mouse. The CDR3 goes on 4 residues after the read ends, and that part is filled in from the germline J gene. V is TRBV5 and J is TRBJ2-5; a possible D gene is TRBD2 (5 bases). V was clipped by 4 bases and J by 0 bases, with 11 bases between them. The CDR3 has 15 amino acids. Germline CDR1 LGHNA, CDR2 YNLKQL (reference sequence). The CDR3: CASSPSWGNQDTQYF. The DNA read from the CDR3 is TGTGCCAGCAGCCCTTCGTGGGGTAACCAAGAC.

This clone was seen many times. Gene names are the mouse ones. The CDR3 protein is CASSDAGLASQNTLYF. The covered CDR3 bases are TGTGCCAGCAGTGATGCGGGACTGGCTAGTCAAAAC. The chain uses TRBV13-3 and TRBJ2-4, with 8 bases identical to TRBD2. The read ends 4 residues early relative to the CDR3; the germline J gene fills the gap. Germline CDR1 is NNHDY and CDR2 is SYVADS. This CDR3 comprises 16 residues. With V trimmed by 0 bases and J by 0 bases, 3 bases remained unmatched.

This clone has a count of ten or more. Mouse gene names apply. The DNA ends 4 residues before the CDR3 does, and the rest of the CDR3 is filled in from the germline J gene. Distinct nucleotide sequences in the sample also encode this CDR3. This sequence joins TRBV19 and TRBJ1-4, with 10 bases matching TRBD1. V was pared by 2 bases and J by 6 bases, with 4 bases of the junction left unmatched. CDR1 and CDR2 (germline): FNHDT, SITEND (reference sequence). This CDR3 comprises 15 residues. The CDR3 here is CASSMGDRGDERLFF. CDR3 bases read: TGTGCCAGCAGTATGGGGGACAGGGGTGACGAA. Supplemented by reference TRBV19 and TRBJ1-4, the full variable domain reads GGIITQTPKFLIGQEGQKLTLKCQQNFNHDTMYWYRQDSGKGLRLIYYSITENDLQKGDLSEGYDASREKKSSFSLTVTSAQKNEMAVFLCASSMGDRGDERLFFGHGTKLSVL.

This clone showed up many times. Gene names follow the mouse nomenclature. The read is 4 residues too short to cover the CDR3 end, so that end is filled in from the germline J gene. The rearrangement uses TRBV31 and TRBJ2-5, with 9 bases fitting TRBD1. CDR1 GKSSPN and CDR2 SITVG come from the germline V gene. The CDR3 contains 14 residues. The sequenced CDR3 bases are TGTGCCTGGAGTAACCGGGACAGGGAAGAC. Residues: CAWSNRDRED. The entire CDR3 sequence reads CAWSNRDREDTQYF.

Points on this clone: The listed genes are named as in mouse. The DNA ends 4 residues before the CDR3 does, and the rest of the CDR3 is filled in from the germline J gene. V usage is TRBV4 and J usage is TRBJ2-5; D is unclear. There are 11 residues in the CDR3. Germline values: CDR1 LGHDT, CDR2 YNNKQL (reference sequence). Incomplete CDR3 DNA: TGTGCCAGCAGCCAAAAAGAC. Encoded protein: CASSQKD. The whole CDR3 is CASSQKDTQYF.

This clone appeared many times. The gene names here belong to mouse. The CDR3 spells CASGDVPGSYEQYF. The DNA read from the CDR3 is TGTGCCAGCGGTGATGTGCCAGGCTCCTAT. The chain joins TRBV13-2 to TRBJ2-7, with D unresolved. The read halts 4 residues ahead of the CDR3 end, with the missing end drawn from the germline J gene. V was clipped by 0 bases and J by 0 bases, with 7 bases between them. The CDR3 has 14 residues. CDR1 and CDR2 (germline): NNHNN, SYGAGS (reference sequence).

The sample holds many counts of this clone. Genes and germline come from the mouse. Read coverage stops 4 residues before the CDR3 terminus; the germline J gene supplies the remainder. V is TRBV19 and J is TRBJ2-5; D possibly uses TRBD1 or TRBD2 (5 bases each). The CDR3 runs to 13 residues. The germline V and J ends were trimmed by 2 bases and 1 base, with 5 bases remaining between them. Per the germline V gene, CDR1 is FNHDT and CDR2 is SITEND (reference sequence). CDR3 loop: CASSMGDQDTQYF. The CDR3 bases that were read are TGTGCCAGCAGTATGGGGGACCAAGAC. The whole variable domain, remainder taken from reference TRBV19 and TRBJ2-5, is GGIITQTPKFLIGQEGQKLTLKCQQNFNHDTMYWYRQDSGKGLRLIYYSITENDLQKGDLSEGYDASREKKSSFSLTVTSAQKNEMAVFLCASSMGDQDTQYFGPGTRLLVL.

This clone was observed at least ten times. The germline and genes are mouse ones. The CDR3 here is CASSLGQDSDYTF. Partial CDR3 DNA: TGTGCCAGCAGCTTGGGACAGGACTCC. The genes are TRBV4 and TRBJ1-2; 8 bases match TRBD1. The CDR3 goes on 4 residues after the read ends, and that part is filled in from the germline J gene. Germline V CDR1 and CDR2: LGHDT, YNNKQL (reference sequence). The CDR3 is 13 residues long. V lost 4 bases and J lost 3; bases outside the gene matches: 1.

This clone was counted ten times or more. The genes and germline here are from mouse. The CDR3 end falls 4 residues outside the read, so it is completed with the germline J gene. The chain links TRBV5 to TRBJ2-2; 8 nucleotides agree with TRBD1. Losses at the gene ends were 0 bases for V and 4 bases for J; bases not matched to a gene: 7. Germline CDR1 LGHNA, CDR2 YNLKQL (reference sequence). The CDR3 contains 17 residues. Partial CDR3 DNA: TGTGCCAGCAGCCAAGATTTAGACAGGGGAGGCACCGGG. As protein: CASSQDLDRGGTG. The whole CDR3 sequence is CASSQDLDRGGTGQLYF.

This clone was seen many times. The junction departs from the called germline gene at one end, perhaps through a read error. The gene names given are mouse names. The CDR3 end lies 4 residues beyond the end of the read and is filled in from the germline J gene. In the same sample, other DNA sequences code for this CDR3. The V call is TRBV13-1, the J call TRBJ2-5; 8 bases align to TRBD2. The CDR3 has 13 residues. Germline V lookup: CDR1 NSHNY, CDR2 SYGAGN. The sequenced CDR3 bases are TGTGCCAGTAGTGATCGGGACTGGGAC. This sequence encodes CASSDRDWD. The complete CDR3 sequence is CASSDRDWDTQYF.

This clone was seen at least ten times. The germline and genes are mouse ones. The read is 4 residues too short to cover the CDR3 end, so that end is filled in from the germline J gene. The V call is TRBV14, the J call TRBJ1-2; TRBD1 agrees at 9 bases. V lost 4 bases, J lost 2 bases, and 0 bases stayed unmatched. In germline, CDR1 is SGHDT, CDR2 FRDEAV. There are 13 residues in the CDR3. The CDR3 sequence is CASSGTGNSDYTF. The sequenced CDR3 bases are TGTGCCAGCAGTGGGACAGGGAACTCC.

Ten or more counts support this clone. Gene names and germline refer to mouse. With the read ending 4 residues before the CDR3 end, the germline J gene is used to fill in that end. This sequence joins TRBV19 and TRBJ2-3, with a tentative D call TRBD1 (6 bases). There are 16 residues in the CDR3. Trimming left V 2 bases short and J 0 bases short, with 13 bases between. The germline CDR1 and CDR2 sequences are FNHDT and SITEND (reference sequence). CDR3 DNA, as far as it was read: TGTGCCAGCAGTATGGTAGACAGGTCTAGTGCAGAA. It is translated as CASSMVDRSSAE. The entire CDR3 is CASSMVDRSSAETLYF.

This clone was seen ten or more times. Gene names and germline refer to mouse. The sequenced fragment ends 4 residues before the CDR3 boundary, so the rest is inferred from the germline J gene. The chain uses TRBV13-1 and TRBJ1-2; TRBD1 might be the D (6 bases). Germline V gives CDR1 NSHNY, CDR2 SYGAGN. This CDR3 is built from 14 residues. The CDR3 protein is CASSEGLGGRDYTF. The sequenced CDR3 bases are TGTGCCAGCAGTGAAGGACTGGGGGGGCGC.

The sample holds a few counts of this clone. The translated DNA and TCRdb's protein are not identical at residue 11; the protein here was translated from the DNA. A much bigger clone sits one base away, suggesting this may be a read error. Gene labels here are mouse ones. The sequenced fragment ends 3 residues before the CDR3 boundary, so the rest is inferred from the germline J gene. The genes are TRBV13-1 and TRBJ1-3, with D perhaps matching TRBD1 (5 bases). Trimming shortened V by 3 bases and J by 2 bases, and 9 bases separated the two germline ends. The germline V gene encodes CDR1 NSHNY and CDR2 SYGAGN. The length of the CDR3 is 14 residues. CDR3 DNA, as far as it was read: TGTGCCAGCAGTGGGGCAGGGACTGGAAATACG. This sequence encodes CASSGAGTGNT. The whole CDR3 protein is CASSGAGTGNTLYF.

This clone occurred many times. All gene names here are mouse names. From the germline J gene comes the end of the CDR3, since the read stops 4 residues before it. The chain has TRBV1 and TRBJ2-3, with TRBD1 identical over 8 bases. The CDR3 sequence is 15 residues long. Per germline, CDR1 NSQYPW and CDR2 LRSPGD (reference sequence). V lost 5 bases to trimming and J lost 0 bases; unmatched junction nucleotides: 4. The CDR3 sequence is CTCSRQGNSAETLYF. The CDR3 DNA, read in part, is TGCACCTGCAGTCGACAGGGGAATAGTGCAGAA.

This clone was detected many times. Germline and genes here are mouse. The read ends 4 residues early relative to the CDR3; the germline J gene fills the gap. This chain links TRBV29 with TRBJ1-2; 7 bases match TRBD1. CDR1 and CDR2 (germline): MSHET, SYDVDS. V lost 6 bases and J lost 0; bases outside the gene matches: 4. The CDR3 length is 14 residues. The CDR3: CASRRDSTNSDYTF. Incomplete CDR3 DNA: TGTGCTAGCAGGCGGGACAGTACAAACTCC.

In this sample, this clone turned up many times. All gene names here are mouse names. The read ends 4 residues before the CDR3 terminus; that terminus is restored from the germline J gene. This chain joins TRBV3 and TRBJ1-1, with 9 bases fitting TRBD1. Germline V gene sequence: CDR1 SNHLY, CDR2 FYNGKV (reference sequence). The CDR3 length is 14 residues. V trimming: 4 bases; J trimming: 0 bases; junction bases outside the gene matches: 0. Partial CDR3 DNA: TGTGCCAGCAGCTGGACAGGGGCAAACACA. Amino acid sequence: CASSWTGANT. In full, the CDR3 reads CASSWTGANTEVFF.

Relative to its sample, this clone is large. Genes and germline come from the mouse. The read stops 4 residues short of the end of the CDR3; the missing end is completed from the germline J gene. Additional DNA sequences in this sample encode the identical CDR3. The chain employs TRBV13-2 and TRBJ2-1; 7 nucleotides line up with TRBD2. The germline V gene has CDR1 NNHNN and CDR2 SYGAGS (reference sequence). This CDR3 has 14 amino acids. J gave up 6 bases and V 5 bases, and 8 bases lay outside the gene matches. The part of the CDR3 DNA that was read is TGTGCCAGCGGGATGGGGGGAATGGGTGCT. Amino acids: CASGMGGMGA. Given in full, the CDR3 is CASGMGGMGAEQFF.

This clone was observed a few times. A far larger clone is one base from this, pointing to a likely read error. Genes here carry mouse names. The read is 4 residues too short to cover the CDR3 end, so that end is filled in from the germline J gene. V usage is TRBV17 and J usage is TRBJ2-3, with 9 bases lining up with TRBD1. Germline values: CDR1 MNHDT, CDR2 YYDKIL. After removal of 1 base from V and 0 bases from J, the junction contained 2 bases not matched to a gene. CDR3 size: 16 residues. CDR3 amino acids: CASSRVQGASAETLYF. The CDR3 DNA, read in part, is TGTGCTAGCAGTAGAGTACAGGGGGCTAGTGCAGAA.

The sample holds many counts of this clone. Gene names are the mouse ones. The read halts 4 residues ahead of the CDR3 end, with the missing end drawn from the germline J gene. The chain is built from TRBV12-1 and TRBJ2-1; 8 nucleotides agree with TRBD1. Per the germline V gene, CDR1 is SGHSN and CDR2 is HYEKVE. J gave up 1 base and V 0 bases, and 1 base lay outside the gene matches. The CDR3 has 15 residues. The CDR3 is CASSLRQGNYAEQFF. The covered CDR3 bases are TGTGCCAGCTCTCTCCGACAGGGGAACTATGCT.

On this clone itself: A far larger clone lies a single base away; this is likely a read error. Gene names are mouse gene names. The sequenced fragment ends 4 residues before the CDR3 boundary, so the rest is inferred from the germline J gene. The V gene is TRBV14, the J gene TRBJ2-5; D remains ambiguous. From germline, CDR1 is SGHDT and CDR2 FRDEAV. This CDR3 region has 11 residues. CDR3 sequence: CATSQKDTQYF. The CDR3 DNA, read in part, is TGTGCCACCAGCCAAAAAGAC.

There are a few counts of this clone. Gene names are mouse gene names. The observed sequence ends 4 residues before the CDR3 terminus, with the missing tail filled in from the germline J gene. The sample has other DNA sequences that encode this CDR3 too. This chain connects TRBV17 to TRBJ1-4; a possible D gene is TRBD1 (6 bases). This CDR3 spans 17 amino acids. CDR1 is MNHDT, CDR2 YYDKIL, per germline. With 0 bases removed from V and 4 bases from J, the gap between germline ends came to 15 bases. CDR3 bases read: TGTGCTAGCAGTAGAGATAGGGGGGCAGGGCGCAACGAA. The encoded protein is CASSRDRGAGRNE. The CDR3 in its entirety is CASSRDRGAGRNERLFF.

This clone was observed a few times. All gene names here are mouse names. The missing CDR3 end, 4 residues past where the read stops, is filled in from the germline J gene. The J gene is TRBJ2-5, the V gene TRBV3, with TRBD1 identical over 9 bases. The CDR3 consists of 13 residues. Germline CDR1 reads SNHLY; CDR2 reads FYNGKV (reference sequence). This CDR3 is CASSDGTGDTQYF. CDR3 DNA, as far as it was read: TGTGCCAGCAGTGATGGGACAGGGGAC. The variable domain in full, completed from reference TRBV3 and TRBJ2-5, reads GPKVLQIPSHQIIDMGQMVTLNCDPVSNHLYFYWYKQILGQQMEFLVNFYNGKVMEKSKLFKDQFSVERPDGSYFTLKIQPTALEDSAVYFCASSDGTGDTQYFGPGTRLLVL.

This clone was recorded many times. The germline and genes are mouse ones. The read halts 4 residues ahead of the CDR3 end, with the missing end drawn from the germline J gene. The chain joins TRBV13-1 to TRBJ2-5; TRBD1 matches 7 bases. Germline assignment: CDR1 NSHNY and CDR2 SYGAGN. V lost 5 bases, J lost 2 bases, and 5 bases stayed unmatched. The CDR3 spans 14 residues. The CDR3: CASRRRDSQDTQYF. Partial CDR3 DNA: TGTGCCAGCAGACGCCGGGACAGCCAAGAC.

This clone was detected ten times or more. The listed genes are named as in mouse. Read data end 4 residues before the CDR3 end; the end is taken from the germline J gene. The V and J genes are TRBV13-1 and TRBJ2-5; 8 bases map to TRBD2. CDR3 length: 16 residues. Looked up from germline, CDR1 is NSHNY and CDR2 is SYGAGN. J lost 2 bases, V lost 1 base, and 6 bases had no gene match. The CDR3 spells CASSDWGGRAQDTQYF. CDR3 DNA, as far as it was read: TGTGCCAGCAGTGATTGGGGGGGGCGCGCCCAAGAC.

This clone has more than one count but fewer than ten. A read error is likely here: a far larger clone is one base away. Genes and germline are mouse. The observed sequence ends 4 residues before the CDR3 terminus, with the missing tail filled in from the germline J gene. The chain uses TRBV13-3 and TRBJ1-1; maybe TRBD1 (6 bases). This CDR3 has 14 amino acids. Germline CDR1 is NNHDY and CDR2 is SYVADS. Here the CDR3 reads CASSDGLGGREVFF. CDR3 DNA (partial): TGTGCCAGCAGTGATGGACTGGGGGGGCGA.

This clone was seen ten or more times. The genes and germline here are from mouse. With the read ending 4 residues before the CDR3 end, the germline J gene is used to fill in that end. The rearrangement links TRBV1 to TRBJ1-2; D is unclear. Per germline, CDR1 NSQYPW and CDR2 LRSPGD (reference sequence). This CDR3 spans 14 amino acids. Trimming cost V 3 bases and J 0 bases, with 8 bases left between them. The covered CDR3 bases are TGCACCTGCAGTGCCAGACAAACAAACTCC. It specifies CTCSARQTNS. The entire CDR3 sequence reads CTCSARQTNSDYTF.

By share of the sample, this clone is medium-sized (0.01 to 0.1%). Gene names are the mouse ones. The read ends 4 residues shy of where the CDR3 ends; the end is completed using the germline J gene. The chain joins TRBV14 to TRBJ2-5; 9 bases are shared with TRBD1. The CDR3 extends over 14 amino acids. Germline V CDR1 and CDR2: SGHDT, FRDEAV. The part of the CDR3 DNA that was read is TGTGCCAGCAGCCTGGGGGACAGGGAAGAC. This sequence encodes CASSLGDRED. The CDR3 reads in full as CASSLGDREDTQYF.